These 14 T cell receptor beta chains came from one sample sequenced in a study of T cells in Graves' hyperthyroidism and ophthalmopathy. RNA transcripts served as the template for amplifying TCR beta CDR3 regions. With the HTBI primer set, the TCR CDR3 went through a first round of RT-PCR. MiXCR was run by TCRdb on the multiplex PCR reads, yielding one entry per CDR3 protein. The data contain about half a million distinct CDR3 sequences, approximately 25% of them singletons. The sequencing sample was made of blood. These TCRs come from a woman aged 25 to 45 with Graves' ophthalmopathy.

This clonotype has more than one count but fewer than ten. The CDR3 DNA is TGTGCCAGCAGTTTACCCGGACTTACCCAAGAGACCCAGTACTTC. It encodes CASSLPGLTQETQYF. The J gene is TRBJ2-5, the V gene TRBV28; D is possibly TRBD2 (5 bases). Germline-derived CDR1 and CDR2 are MDHEN and SYDVKM. This CDR3 spans 15 amino acids. Trimming took 2 bases from V and 1 from J, leaving 11 bases between them.

In its sample, this clonotype was seen many times. The chain is built from TRBV11-2 and TRBJ1-1; D not resolved. V was trimmed by 3 bases and J by 0 bases, leaving 20 bases between them. CDR1 is SGHAT and CDR2 is FQNNGV in the germline V gene. CDR3 length: 18 amino acids. The CDR3 DNA sequence: TGTGCCAGCAGCTTCCCCCTCGGGTCAGCTAATATGAACACTGAAGCTTTCTTT. Its protein product is CASSFPLGSANMNTEAFF.

The genes are TRBV4-1 and TRBJ2-5, with 10 bases lining up with TRBD2. The trim removed 4 bases at V and 5 bases at J, leaving 10 bases unmatched. This CDR3 is built from 16 residues. The germline gives CDR1 MGHRA, CDR2 YSYEKL. CDR3 in amino acids: CASSRTHTSGVETQYF. In DNA form, the CDR3 reads TGCGCCAGCAGCCGAACCCACACTAGCGGGGTGGAGACCCAGTACTTC.

This clonotype was counted at least ten times. V and J are TRBV15 and TRBJ1-2; D may be TRBD1 (6 bases). Trimming stripped 3 bases from V and 7 bases from J, with 18 bases between. The CDR3 is 15 amino acids. Germline CDR1 LNHNV, CDR2 YYDKDF (reference sequence). The CDR3 sequence is CATSSLLDSLSGYTF. The CDR3 bases are TGTGCCACCAGCAGTCTCCTGGACAGCTTGAGTGGCTACACCTTC.

Many counts were recorded for this clonotype. This chain's CDR3 is CASSATGGAYTEAFF. The DNA of the CDR3 is TGTGCCAGCAGTGCCACAGGGGGCGCGTACACTGAAGCTTTCTTT. This chain uses TRBV12-3 or TRBV12-4 with TRBJ1-1; 9 bases are a match to TRBD1. J was trimmed by 3 bases and V by 5 bases; bases with no gene match: 7. CDR3 length: 15 amino acids.

Points on this clonotype: A much larger clone differs by one base, so this may be a read error. The genes are TRBV24-1 and TRBJ2-5; D ambiguous. With 8 bases removed from V and 6 bases from J, the gap between germline ends came to 9 bases. CDR3 length: 11 amino acids. Germline V gene sequence: CDR1 KGHDR, CDR2 SFDVKD. The CDR3, as DNA: TGTGCCACCATGAAGGATCAGACCCAGTACTTC. It specifies CATMKDQTQYF.

This clonotype has ten or more counts. This rearrangement joins TRBV27 to TRBJ2-5; 10 bases map to TRBD1. The CDR3 runs to 15 residues. Germline values: CDR1 MNHEY, CDR2 SMNVEV (reference sequence). V was pared by 5 bases and J by 2 bases, with 5 bases of the junction left unmatched. Here the CDR3 reads CASSRQGAGQETQYF. CDR3 DNA sequence: TGTGCCAGCAGTCGACAGGGGGCAGGGCAAGAGACCCAGTACTTC.

This sequence joins TRBV19 and TRBJ2-2; TRBD2 is a possible D gene (6 bases). Per the germline V gene, CDR1 is LNHDA and CDR2 is SQIVND (reference sequence). The CDR3 runs 15 residues. Trimming cost V 8 bases and J 6 bases, with 19 bases left between them. In DNA, the CDR3 is TGTGCCAGTTATCCACTTGTGGGGGGTCCCGGGGAGCTGTTTTTT. This sequence encodes CASYPLVGGPGELFF.

This clonotype occurred many times. The chain joins TRBV20-1 to TRBJ1-2; 8 bases are shared with TRBD1. This CDR3 region has 13 residues. After removal of 6 bases from V and 4 bases from J, the junction contained 7 bases not matched to a gene. Germline V gene sequence: CDR1 DFQATT, CDR2 SNEGSKA (reference sequence). CDR3 DNA sequence: TGCAGTGCGCGGGACAGGTACTCCTATGGCTACACCTTC. Translation gives CSARDRYSYGYTF.

This clonotype has a count of ten or more. V and J are TRBV6-1 and TRBJ1-1; 7 bases match TRBD1. V was pared by 7 bases and J by 11 bases, with 4 bases of the junction left unmatched. Germline V CDR1 and CDR2: MNHNS, SASEGT. The CDR3 contains 10 residues. In DNA, the CDR3 is TGTGCCAGCATAGACAGGGCTGCTTTCTTT. It yields the protein CASIDRAAFF.

This clonotype was counted only a few times. With a much larger clone just one base away, this may be a read error. The rearrangement links TRBV20-1 to TRBJ2-5, with 9 bases fitting TRBD1. CDR3 length: 14 amino acids. Trimming at V came to 1 base and at J to 1 base, leaving 1 base not matched to a gene. The germline V gene has CDR1 DFQATT and CDR2 SNEGSKA (reference sequence). DNA of the CDR3: TGCAGTGCTAGAGGGACAGGGGTCCAAGAGACCCAGTACTTC. This gives the protein CSARGTGVQETQYF.

Note on this clonotype: A read error may explain this, as a much larger clone is one base away. The chain joins TRBV20-1 to TRBJ1-1; TRBD1 might be the D (6 bases). The CDR3 is made up of 14 amino acids. Germline CDR1 reads DFQATT; CDR2 reads SNEGSKA (reference sequence). CDR3 sequence reads: CSALTGHRNTEACF. CDR3 DNA sequence: TGCAGTGCCTTAACGGGACACAGGAACACTGAAGCTTGCTTT.

The table lists this clonotype with many counts. The chain combines TRBV29-1 with TRBJ2-7; 7 bases map to TRBD1. The germline gives CDR1 SQVTM, CDR2 ANQGSEA. CDR3 length: 14 residues. Unmatched junction bases numbered 11, after V lost 2 bases and J lost 7 bases. CDR3 sequence (DNA): TGCAGCGTTGAAAGAGGAACAGGGGCCCAGGAGCAGTACTTC. This gives the protein CSVERGTGAQEQYF.

This clonotype was observed many times. V usage is TRBV10-3 and J usage is TRBJ1-2; 10 bases map to TRBD1. Losses at the gene ends were 5 bases for V and 6 bases for J; bases not matched to a gene: 3. Germline-derived CDR1 and CDR2 are ENHRY and SYGVKD. This CDR3 spans 13 amino acids. DNA for the CDR3: TGTGCCATCAGTACCGGGACAGGGGATGGCTACACCTTC. This sequence encodes CAISTGTGDGYTF.